The entry below gives a single TCR beta chain sequence along with its context. This record comes from a study of T cell responses to AZD1222 COVID-19 vaccine. Libraries were prepared by immunoSEQ multiplex PCR; TCRdb keeps only in-frame clonotypes and omits some of them. This table has more than 110,000 clones, 70% to 90% appearing once. This CDR3 contains 14 residues. V dropped 6 bases and J dropped 4; count of bases not matched to a gene: 7. Germline V gives CDR1 MNHEY, CDR2 SMNVEV (reference sequence). This clonotype was obtained from an adult in good health. This sample comprised peripheral blood, obtained on day 0 of AZD1222 vaccination. The gene calls are TRBV27 and TRBJ1-2; 8 positions match TRBD1. The CDR3 is CASSYRGTIYGYTF. CDR3 DNA: TGTGCCAGCAGCTACAGGGGGACTATCTATGGCTACACCTTC.